The next 26 T cell receptor beta chains were all read from a single sample in a study of neurological immune-mediated disorders. TCRdb reanalysed the 5' RACE reads using MiXCR and keeps one entry per CDR3 protein. The sample consists of 35,000 or so distinct CDR3 sequences, over 9% of them appearing once. The material sequenced was PBMCs. These receptors originate from a woman under 40 with HTLV-1-associated myelopathy (HAM/TSP).

This clonotype was recorded many times. The chain recombines TRBV7-8 with TRBJ2-7, with 9 bases aligning to TRBD1. After removal of 8 bases from V and 0 bases from J, the junction contained 11 bases not matched to a gene. Germline V gene data show CDR1 as SGHVS and CDR2 as FQNEAQ. The CDR3 has 16 residues. The CDR3: CASHLTGTGSSYEQYF. The DNA of the CDR3 is TGTGCCAGCCACCTCACCGGGACAGGGAGCTCCTACGAGCAGTACTTC.

This clonotype was seen ten or more times. This chain's CDR3 is CSAVRDGTGNTEAFF. The DNA of the CDR3 is TGCAGTGCTGTTAGGGATGGGACAGGGAACACTGAAGCTTTCTTT. The chain has TRBV20-1 and TRBJ1-1; 8 bases map to TRBD1. This CDR3 spans 15 amino acids. V shed 5 bases and J 1 base; nucleotides not matched to a gene: 9. CDR1 is DFQATT and CDR2 is SNEGSKA in the germline V gene (reference sequence).

In this sample, this clonotype turned up many times. This chain links TRBV5-1 with TRBJ1-1; 7 bases line up with TRBD1. Trimming cost V 4 bases and J 4 bases; bases outside gene matches: 10. CDR3 size: 15 residues. Germline CDR1 reads SGHRS; CDR2 reads YFSETQ. CDR3 coding DNA: TGCGCCAGCAGCCCAACCTCCCAGGGGGGCACTGAAGCTTTCTTT. Translated, it gives CASSPTSQGGTEAFF.

This clonotype was seen repeatedly, ten times or more. This chain links TRBV7-9 with TRBJ1-4; no clear D. The CDR3 contains 15 residues. V was clipped by 6 bases and J by 2 bases, with 13 bases between them. Looked up from germline, CDR1 is SEHNR and CDR2 is FQNEAQ (reference sequence). The CDR3 DNA sequence: TGTGCCAGCAGATCTTCCGACGGGACTAATGAAAAACTGTTTTTT. Amino acid sequence: CASRSSDGTNEKLFF. Full variable domain (missing parts from reference TRBV7-9 and TRBJ1-4): DTGVSQNPRHKITKRGQNVTFRCDPISEHNRLYWYRQTLGQGPEFLTYFQNEAQLEKSRLLSDRFSAERPKGSFSTLEIQRTEQGDSAMYLCASRSSDGTNEKLFFGSGTQLSVL.

This clonotype was observed at least ten times. The chain joins TRBV7-6 to TRBJ2-5, with D tentatively TRBD1 (5 bases). The length of the CDR3 is 15 residues. V was trimmed by 5 bases and J by 3 bases, leaving 16 bases between them. CDR1 is SGHVS and CDR2 is FNYEAQ in the germline V gene. In DNA, the CDR3 is TGTGCCAGCAGCCCAACCTCGGACACAAAAGAGACCCAGTACTTC. Translation gives CASSPTSDTKETQYF.

This clonotype was seen ten or more times. The chain links TRBV5-1 to TRBJ1-4, with no clear D. Germline CDR1 SGHRS, CDR2 YFSETQ. There are 17 residues in the CDR3. Trimming removed 0 bases from V and 0 bases from J, with 12 bases in between. The CDR3 loop reads CASSLGRLWATNEKLFF. The DNA for the CDR3 is TGCGCCAGCAGCTTGGGCAGGCTCTGGGCAACTAATGAAAAACTGTTTTTT.

About this clonotype itself: A junction boundary mismatches the germline segment, possibly from a read error. V usage is TRBV7-3 and J usage is TRBJ1-1; possible D gene TRBD1, 6 bases. Germline-derived CDR1 and CDR2 are SGHTA and FQGTGA. This CDR3 is built from 15 residues. The CDR3 reads CASSLSTGAGTEAFF. CDR3 coding DNA: TGTGCAAGCAGCTTAAGTACGGGGGCGGGCACTGAAGCTTTCTTT.

This clonotype was counted ten times or more. The V gene is TRBV7-2, the J gene TRBJ2-1; D not certain. V lost 0 bases and J 9 bases, leaving 9 bases between the germline ends. This CDR3 region has 13 residues. Looked up from germline, CDR1 is SGHTA and CDR2 is FQGNSA. In DNA, the CDR3 is TGTGCCAGCAGCTTAGCGGATGCTATTGAGCAGTTCTTC. It specifies CASSLADAIEQFF.

At least ten counts were recorded for this clonotype. The chain couples TRBV5-1 to TRBJ2-1; 8 nucleotides match TRBD1. This CDR3 is built from 15 residues. V dropped 3 bases and J dropped 5; count of bases not matched to a gene: 7. Germline V gene lookup returns CDR1 SGHRS and CDR2 YFSETQ. The CDR3: CASSSWTGSNNEQFF. CDR3 in DNA: TGCGCCAGCAGCTCCTGGACAGGGTCTAACAATGAGCAGTTCTTC.

At least ten counts were recorded for this clonotype. The V and J genes are TRBV18 and TRBJ1-5; D uncertain. Germline CDR1 and CDR2: KGHSH and LQKENI. The CDR3 totals 13 residues. The V end was cut by 4 bases, the J end by 5 bases, with 9 bases between. As DNA, the CDR3 is TGTGCCAGCTCACTCTCCGAGGATCAGCCCCAGCATTTT. It yields the protein CASSLSEDQPQHF.

This clonotype was recorded many times. The chain has TRBV5-1 and TRBJ2-1, with TRBD1 matching 11 bases. CDR3 length: 14 amino acids. Looked up from germline, CDR1 is SGHRS and CDR2 is YFSETQ. V gave up 5 bases and J gave up 9 bases; unmatched junction bases: 7. CDR3 loop: CASREGTGGFEQFF. In DNA form, the CDR3 reads TGCGCCAGCAGAGAGGGGACAGGGGGTTTTGAGCAGTTCTTC.

This clonotype came up many times. The chain has TRBV12-3 or TRBV12-4 and TRBJ2-7; TRBD1 is a possible D gene (5 bases). The CDR3 runs 11 residues. Trimming left V 3 bases short and J 7 bases short, with 7 bases between. CDR3 sequence (DNA): TGTGCCAGCAGTTTCAGGGTGGAGCAGTACTTC. Encoded protein: CASSFRVEQYF.

Many counts were recorded for this clonotype. The V call is TRBV5-1, the J call TRBJ2-3, with 9 nucleotides matching TRBD1. Germline CDR1 and CDR2: SGHRS and YFSETQ. The CDR3 contains 15 residues. Trimming removed 0 bases from V and 6 bases from J; junction bases left unmatched: 5. CDR3 coding DNA: TGCGCCAGCAGCTTGGTGGACAGGGGATACGATACGCAGTATTTT. It encodes CASSLVDRGYDTQYF.

This clonotype was detected ten times or more. The chain joins TRBV6-5 to TRBJ2-3; 14 bases match TRBD2. This CDR3 region has 16 residues. The V gene's germline CDR1 is MNHEY and CDR2 SVGAGI. The ends lost 7 bases at V and 2 bases at J; junction bases unmatched: 5. The DNA of the CDR3 is TGTGCCAGCACTAGGACTAGCGGGGGGACCACAGATACGCAGTATTTT. Translating it yields CASTRTSGGTTDTQYF.

By share, this clonotype ranks as medium-sized (0.01 to 0.1%). The rearrangement joins TRBV10-3 to TRBJ1-3; unclear D gene. V lost 2 bases to trimming and J lost 4 bases, with 9 bases between them. CDR3 length: 14 residues. Germline CDR1 and CDR2: ENHRY and SYGVKD. The CDR3 DNA is TGTGCCATCAGTGAGGGCGAATTCGGAAACACCATATATTTT. It specifies CAISEGEFGNTIYF.

This clonotype was counted many times. V usage is TRBV11-2 and J usage is TRBJ2-1; 8 bases map to TRBD2. V shed 1 base and J 5 bases; nucleotides not matched to a gene: 10. CDR3 length: 17 residues. The germline gives CDR1 SGHAT, CDR2 FQNNGV. CDR3 DNA: TGTGCCAGCAGCTTAGTCGTGTCGGGGGGGGGAAACAATGAGCAGTTCTTC. Its translation: CASSLVVSGGGNNEQFF.

This clonotype was seen many times. The gene calls are TRBV20-1 and TRBJ2-1; TRBD1 matches 8 bases. The CDR3 spans 16 residues. The V gene's germline CDR1 is DFQATT and CDR2 SNEGSKA (reference sequence). The ends lost 6 bases at V and 5 bases at J; junction bases unmatched: 15. In DNA form, the CDR3 reads TGCAGTGCCCAAACTTTTAGGGGACAGGTAAACAATGAGCAGTTCTTC. Its protein product is CSAQTFRGQVNNEQFF.

This clonotype was seen at least ten times. The chain recombines TRBV27 with TRBJ2-7; weak D call: TRBD2 (5 bases). V gave up 0 bases and J gave up 3 bases, with 6 bases separating them. CDR1 is MNHEY, CDR2 SMNVEV, per germline (reference sequence). The CDR3 covers 13 residues. The DNA for the CDR3 is TGTGCCAGCAGTTTATCAGCGGTCTACGAGCAGTACTTC. Translating gives CASSLSAVYEQYF.

The chain combines TRBV20-1 with TRBJ2-1; 7 bases match TRBD1. V lost 4 bases, J lost 0 bases, and 3 bases stayed unmatched. The CDR3 runs 14 residues. The germline CDR1 and CDR2 sequences are DFQATT and SNEGSKA (reference sequence). The CDR3 DNA follows: TGCAGTGCTATAGGACAGGCCTCCTACAATGAGCAGTTCTTC. As protein: CSAIGQASYNEQFF.

This clonotype was picked up many times. CDR3 sequence: CSARDRGAGGQNEQFF. The CDR3 region has the DNA TGCAGTGCTAGAGATCGAGGAGCGGGGGGGCAAAATGAGCAGTTCTTC. The chain has TRBV20-1 and TRBJ2-1, with TRBD2 identical over 10 bases. Losses at the gene ends were 0 bases for V and 7 bases for J; bases not matched to a gene: 9. The CDR3 extends over 16 amino acids. In germline, CDR1 is DFQATT, CDR2 SNEGSKA (reference sequence).

This clonotype has ten or more counts. The chain carries TRBV12-3 or TRBV12-4 and TRBJ2-7, with TRBD2 identical over 7 bases. This CDR3 is built from 15 residues. V was clipped by 4 bases and J by 0 bases; unmatched bases: 6. The CDR3 coding sequence is TGTGCCAGCAGTTCCCTGGGGAGGGGCTCCTACGAGCAGTACTTC. It translates to CASSSLGRGSYEQYF.

This clonotype appeared many times. V usage is TRBV5-1 and J usage is TRBJ1-3; 7 nucleotides agree with TRBD1. Germline V gives CDR1 SGHRS, CDR2 YFSETQ. The V and J ends lost 0 bases and 2 bases, in that order; junction bases with no gene match: 5. The CDR3 length is 16 residues. The CDR3 nucleotides read TGCGCCAGCAGCTTGGCCGCAACAGGGGCTGGAAACACCATATATTTT. Translation: CASSLAATGAGNTIYF.

This clonotype has just a few counts. V and J are TRBV7-9 and TRBJ1-3; D unresolved. The germline V gene has CDR1 SEHNR and CDR2 FQNEAQ (reference sequence). The CDR3 length is 16 residues. V was pared by 5 bases and J by 0 bases, with 14 bases between. CDR3 sequence reads: CASSAPGRGSGNTIYF. The CDR3 DNA follows: TGTGCCAGCAGCGCCCCGGGGAGAGGCTCTGGAAACACCATATATTTT.

The gene calls are TRBV20-1 and TRBJ2-7, with D tentatively TRBD1 (6 bases). The length of the CDR3 is 11 residues. Germline CDR1 is DFQATT and CDR2 is SNEGSKA (reference sequence). The V end lost 4 bases, the J end lost 10 bases, and 14 bases lay between the germline ends. This CDR3 is CSAKDSVRQYF. In DNA form, the CDR3 reads TGCAGTGCTAAGGACAGTGTAAGACAGTACTTC.

This clonotype was seen ten or more times. This chain connects TRBV2 to TRBJ1-1; no reliable D call. The CDR3 extends over 14 amino acids. The V gene's germline CDR1 is SNHLY and CDR2 FYNNEI. The V end was cut by 4 bases, the J end by 1 base, with 10 bases between. The CDR3 DNA is TGTGCCAGCAGTGGTAGGGCGAAGAACACTGAAGCTTTCTTT. This sequence encodes CASSGRAKNTEAFF. Full variable domain (rest looked up from reference TRBV2 and TRBJ1-1): EPEVTQTPSHQVTQMGQEVILRCVPISNHLYFYWYRQILGQKVEFLVSFYNNEISEKSEIFDDQFSVERPDGSNFTLKIRSTKLEDSAMYFCASSGRAKNTEAFFGQGTRLTVV.

This clonotype was observed many times. The chain recombines TRBV5-6 with TRBJ2-1, with 8 bases aligning to TRBD1. The length of the CDR3 is 13 residues. CDR1 is SGHDT, CDR2 YYEEEE, per germline. V was pared by 0 bases and J by 8 bases, with 1 base of the junction left unmatched. The CDR3 DNA sequence: TGTGCCAGCAGCTTGGACAGGGGGGATGAGCAGTTCTTC. Its protein product is CASSLDRGDEQFF.